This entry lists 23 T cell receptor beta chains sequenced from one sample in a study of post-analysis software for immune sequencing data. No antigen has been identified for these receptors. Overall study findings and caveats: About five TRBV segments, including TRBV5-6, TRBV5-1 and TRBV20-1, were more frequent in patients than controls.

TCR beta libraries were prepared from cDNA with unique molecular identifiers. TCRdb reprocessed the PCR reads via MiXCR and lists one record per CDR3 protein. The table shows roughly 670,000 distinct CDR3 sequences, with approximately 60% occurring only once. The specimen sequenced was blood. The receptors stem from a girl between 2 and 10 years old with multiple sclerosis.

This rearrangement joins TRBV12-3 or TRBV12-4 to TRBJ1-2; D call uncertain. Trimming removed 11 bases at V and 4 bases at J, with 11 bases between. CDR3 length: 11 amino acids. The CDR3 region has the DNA TGTGCCCACAAAGGGATCTATGGCTACACCTTC. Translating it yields CAHKGIYGYTF.

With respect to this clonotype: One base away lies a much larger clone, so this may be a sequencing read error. The DNA for the CDR3 is TGCAGTGCTAGAGGCGCGGGACAGGGGAGGAGTGAGCAGTACTTC. Its protein product is CSARGAGQGRSEQYF. This sequence joins TRBV20-1 and TRBJ2-5; 10 bases agree with TRBD1. Germline V CDR1 and CDR2: DFQATT, SNEGSKA (reference sequence). The trim removed 1 base at V and 11 bases at J, leaving 13 bases unmatched. The CDR3 covers 15 residues.

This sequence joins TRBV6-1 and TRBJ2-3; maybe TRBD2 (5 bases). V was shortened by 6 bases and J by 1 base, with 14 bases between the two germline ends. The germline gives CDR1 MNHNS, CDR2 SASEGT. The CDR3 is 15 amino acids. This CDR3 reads CASRTDGGRTDTQYF. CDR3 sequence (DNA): TGTGCCAGCAGGACGGACGGCGGGCGCACAGATACGCAGTATTTT.

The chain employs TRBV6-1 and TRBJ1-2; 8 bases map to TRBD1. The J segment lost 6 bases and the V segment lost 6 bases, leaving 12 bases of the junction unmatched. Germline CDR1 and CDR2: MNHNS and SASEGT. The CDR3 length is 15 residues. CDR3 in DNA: TGTGCCAGCAGGTTCGACAGGGGCAGTAAGGATGGCTACACCTTC. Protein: CASRFDRGSKDGYTF.

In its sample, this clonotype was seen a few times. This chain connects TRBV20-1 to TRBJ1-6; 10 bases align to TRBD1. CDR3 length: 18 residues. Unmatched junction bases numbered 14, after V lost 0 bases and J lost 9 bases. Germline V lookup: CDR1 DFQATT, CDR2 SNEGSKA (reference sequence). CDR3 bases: TGCAGTGCTAGAGAAGTCCCGAACATCCGGGACAGGGGTTCACCCCTCCACTTT. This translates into CSAREVPNIRDRGSPLHF.

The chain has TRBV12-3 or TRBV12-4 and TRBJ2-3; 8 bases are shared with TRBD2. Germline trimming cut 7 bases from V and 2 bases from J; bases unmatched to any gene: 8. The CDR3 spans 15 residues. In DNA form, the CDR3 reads TGTGCCAGCAACCCTCAAGCGGGGGACACAGATACGCAGTATTTT. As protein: CASNPQAGDTDTQYF.

Here the CDR3 DNA reads TGTGCCAGCAACCCAGGGCCCCCCAACGAGCAGTACTTC. Translated: CASNPGPPNEQYF. The V gene is TRBV6-2 or TRBV6-3, the J gene TRBJ2-7, with a possible D match to TRBD1 (5 bases). The CDR3 has 13 amino acids. The germline V gene has CDR1 MNHEY and CDR2 SVGEGT. The germline V and J ends were trimmed by 7 bases and 5 bases, with 15 bases remaining between them.

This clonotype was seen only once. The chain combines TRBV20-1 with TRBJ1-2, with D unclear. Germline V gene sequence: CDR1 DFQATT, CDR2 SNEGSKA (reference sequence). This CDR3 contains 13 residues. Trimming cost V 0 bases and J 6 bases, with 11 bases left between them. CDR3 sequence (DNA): TGCAGTGCTAGAGACTTAATTCAAGATGGCTACACCTTC. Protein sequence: CSARDLIQDGYTF.

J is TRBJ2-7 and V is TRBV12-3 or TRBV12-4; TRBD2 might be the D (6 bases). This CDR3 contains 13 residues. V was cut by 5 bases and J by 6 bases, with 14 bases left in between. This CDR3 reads CASSPGGVREQYF. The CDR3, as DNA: TGTGCCAGCAGTCCCGGCGGGGTGCGCGAGCAGTACTTC.

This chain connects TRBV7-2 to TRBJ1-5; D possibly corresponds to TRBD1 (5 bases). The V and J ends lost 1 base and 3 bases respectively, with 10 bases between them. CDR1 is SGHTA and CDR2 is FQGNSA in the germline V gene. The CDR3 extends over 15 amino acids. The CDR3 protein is CASSLVQELNQPQHF. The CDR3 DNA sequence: TGTGCCAGCAGCTTAGTACAGGAACTCAATCAGCCCCAGCATTTT.

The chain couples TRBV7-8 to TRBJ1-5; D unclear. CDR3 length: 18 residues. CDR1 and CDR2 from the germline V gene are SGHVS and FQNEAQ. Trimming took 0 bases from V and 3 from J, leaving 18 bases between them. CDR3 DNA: TGTGCCAGCAGCTTAGCAAACGCCGGACGGCAGGCCAATCAGCCCCAGCATTTT. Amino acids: CASSLANAGRQANQPQHF.

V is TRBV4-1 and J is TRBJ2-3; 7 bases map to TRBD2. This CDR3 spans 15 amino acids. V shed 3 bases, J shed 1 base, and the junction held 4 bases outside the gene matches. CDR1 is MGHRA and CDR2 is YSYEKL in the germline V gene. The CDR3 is CASSHRTSGTDTQYF. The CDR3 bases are TGCGCCAGCAGCCATCGCACTAGCGGCACAGATACGCAGTATTTT.

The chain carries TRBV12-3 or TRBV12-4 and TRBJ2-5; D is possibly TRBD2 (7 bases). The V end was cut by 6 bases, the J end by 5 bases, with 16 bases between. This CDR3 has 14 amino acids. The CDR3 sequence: CASSRGAGYETQYF. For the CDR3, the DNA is TGTGCCAGCAGCCGGGGGGCGGGTTATGAGACCCAGTACTTC.

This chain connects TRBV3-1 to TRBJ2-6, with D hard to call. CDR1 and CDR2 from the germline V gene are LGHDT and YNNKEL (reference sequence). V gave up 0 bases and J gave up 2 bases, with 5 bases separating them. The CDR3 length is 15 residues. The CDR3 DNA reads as TGTGCCAGCAGCCAAGATCTAGCTGGGGCCAACGTCCTGACTTTC. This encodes CASSQDLAGANVLTF.

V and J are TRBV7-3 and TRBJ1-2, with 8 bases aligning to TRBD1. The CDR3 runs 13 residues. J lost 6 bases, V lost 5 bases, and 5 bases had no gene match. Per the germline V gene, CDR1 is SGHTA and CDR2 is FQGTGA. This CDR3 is CASSPRTGNGYTF. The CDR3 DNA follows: TGTGCCAGCAGCCCAAGGACAGGGAATGGCTACACCTTC.

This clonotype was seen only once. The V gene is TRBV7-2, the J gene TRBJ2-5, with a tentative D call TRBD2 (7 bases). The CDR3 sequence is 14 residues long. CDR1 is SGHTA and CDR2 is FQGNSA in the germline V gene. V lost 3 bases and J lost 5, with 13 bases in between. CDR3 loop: CASSFGGRMETQYF. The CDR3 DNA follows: TGTGCCAGCAGCTTCGGGGGGCGGATGGAGACCCAGTACTTC. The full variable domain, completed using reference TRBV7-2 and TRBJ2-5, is GAGVSQSPSNKVTEKGKDVELRCDPISGHTALYWYRQSLGQGLEFLIYFQGNSAPDKSGLPSDRFSAERTGGSVSTLTIQRTQQEDSAVYLCASSFGGRMETQYFGPGTRLLVL.

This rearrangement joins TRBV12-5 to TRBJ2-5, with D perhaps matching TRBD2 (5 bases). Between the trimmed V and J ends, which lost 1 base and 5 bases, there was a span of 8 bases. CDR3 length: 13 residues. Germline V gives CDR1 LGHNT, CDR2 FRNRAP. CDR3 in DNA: TGTGCTAGTGGTTTGGGGACTGGGGAGACCCAGTACTTC. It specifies CASGLGTGETQYF.

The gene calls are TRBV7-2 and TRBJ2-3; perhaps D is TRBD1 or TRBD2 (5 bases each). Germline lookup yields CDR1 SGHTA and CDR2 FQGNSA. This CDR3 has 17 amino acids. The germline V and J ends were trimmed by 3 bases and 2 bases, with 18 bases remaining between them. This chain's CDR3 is CASSFLPGRPNTDTQYF. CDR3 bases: TGTGCCAGCAGCTTCCTCCCGGGACGTCCGAACACAGATACGCAGTATTTT.

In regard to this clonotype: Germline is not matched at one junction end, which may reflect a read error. The CDR3 bases are TGCAGCGTTGATGTCCCAGTAGAAGAGACCCAGTATTTC. Translating gives CSVDVPVEETQYF. The rearrangement joins TRBV29-1 to TRBJ2-5; D gene ambiguous. The CDR3 totals 13 residues. Germline V gives CDR1 SQVTM, CDR2 ANQGSEA.

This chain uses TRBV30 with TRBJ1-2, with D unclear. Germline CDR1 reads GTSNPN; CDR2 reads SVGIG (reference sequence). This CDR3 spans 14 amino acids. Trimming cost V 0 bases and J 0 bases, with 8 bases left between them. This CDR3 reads CAWSVLTTNYGYTF. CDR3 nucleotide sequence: TGTGCCTGGAGTGTACTCACGACTAACTATGGCTACACCTTC.

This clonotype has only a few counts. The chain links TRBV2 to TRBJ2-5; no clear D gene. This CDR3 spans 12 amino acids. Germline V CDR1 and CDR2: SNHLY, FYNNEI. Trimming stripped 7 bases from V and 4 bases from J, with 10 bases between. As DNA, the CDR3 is TGTGCCAGCAATGACGGCGCAGAGACCCAGTACTTC. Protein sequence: CASNDGAETQYF.

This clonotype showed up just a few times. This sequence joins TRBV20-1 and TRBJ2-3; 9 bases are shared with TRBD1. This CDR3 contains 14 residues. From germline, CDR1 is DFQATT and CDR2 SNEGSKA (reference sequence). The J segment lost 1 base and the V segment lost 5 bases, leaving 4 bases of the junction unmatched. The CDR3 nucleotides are TGCAGTGCTTCGGACAGGGGAGGCACAGATACGCAGTATTTT. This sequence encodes CSASDRGGTDTQYF.

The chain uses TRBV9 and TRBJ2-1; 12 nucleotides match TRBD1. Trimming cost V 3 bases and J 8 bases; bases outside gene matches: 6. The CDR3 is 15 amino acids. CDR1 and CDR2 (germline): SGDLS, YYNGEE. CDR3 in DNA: TGTGCCAGCAGCGCAACCGGGACAGGGGGCGATGAGCAGTTCTTC. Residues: CASSATGTGGDEQFF.